Below, one T cell receptor (beta chain) is given with its context. Its cognate antigen has yet to be identified. Qualities for individual bases were not recorded, and no much larger clone is one base off. The data stem from a study of blood T cell repertoires in COVID-19 (dated by TCRdb to the early 2020s). About the study as a whole: Samples covering the acute and convalescent phases of COVID-19 were provided by collaborators in the United States, Italy and Spain. Nearly every sample came with metadata listing a de-identified subject ID, COVID-19 status, age in years and sex. Where HLA class I and class II types were available, the types were taken from metadata supplied by the sample provider, not from assay-based typing. Deeply sampled blood TCRbeta repertoires from subjects exposed to, actively infected with, or recovered from COVID-19 were included in the dataset. The samples were drawn from the first 160 participants of the ongoing ImmuneRACE study and from 950 to 1,500 subjects provided by 6 global collaborators. The repertoires were made available in a free public database intended to serve as a resource for research on the immune response to SARS-CoV-2. The prospective study material was composed of cDNA or gDNA derived from T cells, B-cell-depleted T cells, or PBMCs. Points the paper makes about the study in general: How much clinical and demographic metadata was included differed by source and by participant, and the metadata was provided uncurated.

Samples from volunteer blood donors who had recovered from COVID-19 were contributed by a second Seattle source. Whole blood was collected in K2EDTA tubes by collaborating institutions according to the institutions' own protocols. For TCRbeta analysis, collaborator samples were shipped as frozen whole blood, as isolated PBMCs, or as DNA extracted from either sample type. The germline V gene (reference sequence) gives CDR1 as LGHDT and CDR2 as YNNKEL. Trimming removed 1 base from V and 1 base from J; the gene matches leave 4 bases unexplained. Its CDR3 holds 17 amino acids, cysteine through phenylalanine. Of the read, only the CDR3 DNA is kept; its 51 bases are in frame from base 1. The immunoSEQ Assay, a bias-controlled multiplex PCR, was used to amplify TCRbeta CDR3 regions from genomic DNA. Per the original workflow: Within the assay, amplification of reference gene primers was used to estimate how many nucleated cells each sample contained. Sequence reads were collapsed and filtered to measure the absolute abundance of every unique TCRbeta CDR3 rearrangement. For each sample, productive Simpson clonality was calculated as the square root of Simpson's diversity index over productive rearrangements. The table comes from immuneACCESS by way of TCRdb, which keeps in-frame sequences with V and J called. Part of the clones is missing from these tables; in studies checked, under half for an unresolved V gene and the rest for unknown reasons. V, J and clone size reflect that table, while D and trimming were determined from the DNA. The sample table shows 300,000 to 400,000 clones, and around nine tenths are seen once. Less than 3.5% of the sample is held by the ten biggest clonotypes.

The sequence came from a young woman who had recovered from COVID-19. The specimen sequenced was peripheral blood. This chain joins TRBV3-1 (or the pseudogene TRBV3-2) to TRBJ2-2; 9 of the junction bases match TRBD1. The DNA is TGTGCCAGCAGCCAAGTCCGGGACAGGGAGAACACCGGGGAGCTGTTTTTT. This is translated as CASSQVRDRENTGELFF.